The source of this T cell receptor (beta chain) is a study of Graves' ophthalmopathy and Graves' hyperthyroidism. Study-wide results and limits: Most thyroid-expanded clonotypes exceeding 0.001 frequency were also found in blood.

V shed 10 bases, J shed 0 bases, and the junction held 5 bases outside the gene matches. Germline lookup yields CDR1 SNHLY and CDR2 FYNNEI. The CDR3 contains 13 residues. This clonotype has ten or more counts. The antigen remains undetermined. Transcripts of RNA were the source for amplifying TCR beta CDR3 regions. An opening RT-PCR round employed HTBI primers and preceded a second-round multiplex PCR. MiXCR, applied by TCRdb to the multiplex PCR reads, yields one record per CDR3 protein. Here the sample spans approximately 460,000 distinct CDR3 sequences, 13% to 15% being singletons. Other autoimmune disease, uncontrolled infection, pregnancy and lactation led to exclusion.

The clonotype was recovered from a woman under 40 with Graves' ophthalmopathy. The rearrangement joins TRBV2 to TRBJ1-1; 7 nucleotides line up with TRBD1. Sequenced sample: blood. Here the CDR3 reads CATSGQLNTEAFF. CDR3 DNA sequence: TGTGCCACTTCGGGACAGTTGAACACTGAAGCTTTCTTT.